The 7 T cell receptor beta chains given below trace back to one sample, sequenced in a study of T-cell memory formation after mild COVID-19. TCRdb re-called the 5' RACE reads with MiXCR, one entry per CDR3 protein. The data contain 200,000 to 300,000 distinct CDR3 sequences, 8% to 9.5% of them singletons. Sample: PBMCs or a T cell subset sorted from them (not recorded which). The receptors were sampled from a man younger than 35 who had mild COVID-19 (a few samples of this study predate the infection). Cell type and time point are not known.

The chain links TRBV7-9 to TRBJ1-1, with 9 bases aligning to TRBD1. This CDR3 comprises 15 residues. Germline assignment: CDR1 SEHNR and CDR2 FQNEAQ (reference sequence). V trimming: 4 bases; J trimming: 3 bases; junction bases outside the gene matches: 6. CDR3 coding DNA: TGTGCCAGCAGCTGGGACAGGGAGGTGGACACTGAAGCTTTCTTT. It yields the protein CASSWDREVDTEAFF.

This chain links TRBV6-6 with TRBJ2-7; no firm D call. V was pared by 4 bases and J by 5 bases, with 12 bases between. Per germline, CDR1 MNHNY and CDR2 SVGAGI (reference sequence). The CDR3 runs 13 residues. This chain's CDR3 is CASSFDPGNEQYV. The CDR3, as DNA: TGTGCCAGCAGTTTTGACCCAGGCAACGAGCAGTACGTC.

The chain uses TRBV11-1 and TRBJ2-5, with TRBD1 matching over 10 bases. The V segment lost 5 bases and the J segment 1 base; nucleotides outside the gene matches: 7. The CDR3 totals 16 residues. Germline values: CDR1 SGHAT, CDR2 FQDESV (reference sequence). CDR3 in DNA: TGTGCCAGCAGCCGGGACAGGGGCACATTCCAAGAGACCCAGTACTTC. Amino acid sequence: CASSRDRGTFQETQYF.

The V call is TRBV7-9, the J call TRBJ2-3, with TRBD2 as a possible D gene (5 bases). The CDR3 is 15 residues long. CDR1 SEHNR and CDR2 FQNEAQ come from the germline V gene (reference sequence). V dropped 4 bases and J dropped 4 bases, with 15 bases sitting between them. Written as DNA, the CDR3 is TGTGCCAGCAGCTCGAGGCCGGGAACGCCAGATACGCAGTATTTT. Encoded protein: CASSSRPGTPDTQYF.

This clonotype was found a few times. This chain joins TRBV5-5 and TRBJ2-7; possibly TRBD2 for D (7 bases). Trimming took 5 bases from V and 4 from J, leaving 19 bases between them. CDR1 and CDR2 from the germline V gene are SGHKS and YYEKEE (reference sequence). This CDR3 comprises 15 residues. The CDR3 region has the DNA TGTGCCAGCAGGCGGACGGGGGGCGATTTTTACGAGCAGTACGTC. As protein: CASRRTGGDFYEQYV.

This rearrangement joins TRBV10-3 to TRBJ2-2, with D perhaps TRBD1 (6 bases). This CDR3 comprises 18 residues. V gave up 0 bases and J gave up 6 bases, with 20 bases separating them. Looked up from germline, CDR1 is ENHRY and CDR2 is SYGVKD. The chain's CDR3 is CAISESPGLGALSGELFF. In DNA form, the CDR3 reads TGTGCCATCAGTGAGTCCCCGGGTTTGGGGGCTCTATCCGGGGAGCTGTTTTTT.

This rearrangement joins TRBV2 to TRBJ1-6; perhaps TRBD1 as D (6 bases). CDR1 SNHLY and CDR2 FYNNEI come from the germline V gene. CDR3 length: 15 residues. The germline V and J ends were trimmed by 8 bases and 0 bases, with 11 bases remaining between them. CDR3 sequence reads: CASLRDISYNSPLHF. The CDR3 region has the DNA TGTGCCAGCCTCCGGGACATCTCCTATAATTCACCCCTCCACTTT. The variable domain in full, with the rest retrieved from reference TRBV2 and TRBJ1-6, is EPEVTQTPSHQVTQMGQEVILRCVPISNHLYFYWYRQILGQKVEFLVSFYNNEISEKSEIFDDQFSVERPDGSNFTLKIRSTKLEDSAMYFCASLRDISYNSPLHFGNGTRLTVT.